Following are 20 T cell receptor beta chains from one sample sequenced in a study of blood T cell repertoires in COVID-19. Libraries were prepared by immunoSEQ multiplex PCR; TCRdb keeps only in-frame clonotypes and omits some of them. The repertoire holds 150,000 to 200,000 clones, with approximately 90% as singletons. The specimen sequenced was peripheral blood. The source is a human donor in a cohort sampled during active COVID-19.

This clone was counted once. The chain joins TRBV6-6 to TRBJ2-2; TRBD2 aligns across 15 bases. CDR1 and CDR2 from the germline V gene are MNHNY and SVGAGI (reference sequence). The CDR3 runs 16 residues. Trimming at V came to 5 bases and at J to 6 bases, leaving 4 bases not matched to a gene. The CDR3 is CASSRGLAGGPGELFF. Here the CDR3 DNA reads TGTGCCAGCAGTCGAGGACTAGCGGGAGGGCCCGGGGAGCTGTTTTTT.

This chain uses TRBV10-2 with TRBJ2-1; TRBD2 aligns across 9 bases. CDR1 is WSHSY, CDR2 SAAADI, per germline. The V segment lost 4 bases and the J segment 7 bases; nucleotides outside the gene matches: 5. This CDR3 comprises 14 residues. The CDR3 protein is CASSAAGGRNEQFF. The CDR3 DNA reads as TGCGCCAGCAGTGCAGCGGGAGGAAGGAATGAGCAGTTCTTC.

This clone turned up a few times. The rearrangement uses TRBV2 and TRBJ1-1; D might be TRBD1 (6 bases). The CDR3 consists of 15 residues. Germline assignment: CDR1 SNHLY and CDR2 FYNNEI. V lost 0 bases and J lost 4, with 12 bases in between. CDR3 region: CASSEAQGGSTEAFF. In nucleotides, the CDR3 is TGTGCCAGCAGTGAAGCCCAAGGGGGTAGCACTGAAGCTTTCTTT.

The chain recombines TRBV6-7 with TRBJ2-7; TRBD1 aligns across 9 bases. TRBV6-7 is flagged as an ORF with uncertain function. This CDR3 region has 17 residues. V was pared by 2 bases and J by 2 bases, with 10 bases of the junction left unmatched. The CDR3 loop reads CASSYLAAGTGTYEQYF. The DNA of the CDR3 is TGTGCCAGCAGTTACCTCGCCGCCGGGACAGGGACCTACGAGCAGTACTTC.

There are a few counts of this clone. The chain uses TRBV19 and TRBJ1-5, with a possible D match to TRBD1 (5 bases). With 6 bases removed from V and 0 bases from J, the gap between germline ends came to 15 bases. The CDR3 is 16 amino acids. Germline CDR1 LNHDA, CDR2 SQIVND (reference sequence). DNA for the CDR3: TGTGCCAGTAGGGACACAGGATCCTATAGCAATCAGCCCCAGCATTTT. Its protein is CASRDTGSYSNQPQHF.

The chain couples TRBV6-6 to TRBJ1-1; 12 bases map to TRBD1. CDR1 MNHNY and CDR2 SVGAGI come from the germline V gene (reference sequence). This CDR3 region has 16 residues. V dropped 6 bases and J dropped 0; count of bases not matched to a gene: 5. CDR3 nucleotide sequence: TGTGCCAGCAGCCCGGGACAGGGGGCCCTGAACACTGAAGCTTTCTTT. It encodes CASSPGQGALNTEAFF.

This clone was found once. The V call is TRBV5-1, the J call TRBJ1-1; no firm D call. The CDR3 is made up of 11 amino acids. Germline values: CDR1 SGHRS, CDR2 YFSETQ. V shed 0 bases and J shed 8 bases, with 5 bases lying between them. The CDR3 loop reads CASSLAEEAFF. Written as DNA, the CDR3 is TGCGCCAGCAGCTTGGCGGAGGAAGCTTTCTTT.

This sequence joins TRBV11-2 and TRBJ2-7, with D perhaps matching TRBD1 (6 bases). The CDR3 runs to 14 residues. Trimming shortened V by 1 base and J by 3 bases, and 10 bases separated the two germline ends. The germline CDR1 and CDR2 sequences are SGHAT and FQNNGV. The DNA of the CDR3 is TGTGCCAGCAGCTTAGCCGGACAGATCTACGAGCAGTACTTC. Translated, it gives CASSLAGQIYEQYF.

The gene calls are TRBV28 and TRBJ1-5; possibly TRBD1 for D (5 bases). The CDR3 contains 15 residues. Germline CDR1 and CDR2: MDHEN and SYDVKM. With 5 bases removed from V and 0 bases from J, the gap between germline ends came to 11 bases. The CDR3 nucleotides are TGTGCCAGCAGTCGGCAGGGTCATAGCAATCAGCCCCAGCATTTT. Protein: CASSRQGHSNQPQHF.

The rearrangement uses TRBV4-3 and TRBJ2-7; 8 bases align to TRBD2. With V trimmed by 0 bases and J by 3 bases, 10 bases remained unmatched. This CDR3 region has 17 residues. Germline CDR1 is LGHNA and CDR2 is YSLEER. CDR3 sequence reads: CASSQDPGGSGRYEQYF. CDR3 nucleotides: TGCGCCAGCAGCCAAGATCCGGGAGGGAGCGGTCGCTACGAGCAGTACTTC.

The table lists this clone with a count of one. CDR3 residues: CASRTTGGTEAFF. The CDR3 nucleotides read TGCGCCAGCAGAACGACAGGGGGCACTGAAGCTTTCTTT. V and J are TRBV5-1 and TRBJ1-1, with 9 bases matching TRBD1. This CDR3 region has 13 residues. Germline loops: CDR1 SGHRS, CDR2 YFSETQ. Trimming cost V 5 bases and J 4 bases; bases outside gene matches: 3.

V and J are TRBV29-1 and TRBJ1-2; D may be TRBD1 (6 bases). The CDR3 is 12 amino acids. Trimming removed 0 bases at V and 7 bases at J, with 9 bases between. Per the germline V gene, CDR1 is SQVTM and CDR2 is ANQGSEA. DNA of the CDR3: TGCAGCGTTGAAGAGGGGGCAGGTGGCTACACCTTC. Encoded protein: CSVEEGAGGYTF.

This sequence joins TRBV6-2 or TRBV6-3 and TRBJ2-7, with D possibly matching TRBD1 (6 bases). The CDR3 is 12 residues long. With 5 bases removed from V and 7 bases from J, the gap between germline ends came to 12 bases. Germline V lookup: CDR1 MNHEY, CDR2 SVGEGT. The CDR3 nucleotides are TGTGCCAGCAGTCTGGGGGCTGGAGAGCAGTACTTC. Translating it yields CASSLGAGEQYF.

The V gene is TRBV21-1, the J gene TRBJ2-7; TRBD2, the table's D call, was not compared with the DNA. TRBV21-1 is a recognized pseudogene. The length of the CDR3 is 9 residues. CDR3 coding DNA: TGTGCCAGCCTCTACGAGCAGTACTTC. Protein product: CASLYEQYF.

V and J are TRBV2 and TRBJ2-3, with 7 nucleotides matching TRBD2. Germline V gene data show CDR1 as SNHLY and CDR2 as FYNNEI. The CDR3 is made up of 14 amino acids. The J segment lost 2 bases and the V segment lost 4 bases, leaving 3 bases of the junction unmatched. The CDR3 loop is CASSGLALTDTQYF. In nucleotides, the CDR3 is TGTGCCAGCAGTGGACTAGCCCTCACAGATACGCAGTATTTT.

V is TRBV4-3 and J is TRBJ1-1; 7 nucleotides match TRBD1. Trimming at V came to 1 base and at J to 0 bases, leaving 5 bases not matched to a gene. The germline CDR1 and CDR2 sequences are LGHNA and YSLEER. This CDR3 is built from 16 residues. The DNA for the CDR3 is TGCGCCAGCAGCCAAGGGACGGGACAGATGAACACTGAAGCTTTCTTT. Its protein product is CASSQGTGQMNTEAFF.

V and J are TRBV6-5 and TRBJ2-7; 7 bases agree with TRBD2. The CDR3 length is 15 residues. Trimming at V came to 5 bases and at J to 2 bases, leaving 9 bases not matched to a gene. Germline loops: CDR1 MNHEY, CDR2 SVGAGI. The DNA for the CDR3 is TGTGCCAGCAGTCCGGGGGGACCCCCTACCTACGAGCAGTACTTC. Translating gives CASSPGGPPTYEQYF.

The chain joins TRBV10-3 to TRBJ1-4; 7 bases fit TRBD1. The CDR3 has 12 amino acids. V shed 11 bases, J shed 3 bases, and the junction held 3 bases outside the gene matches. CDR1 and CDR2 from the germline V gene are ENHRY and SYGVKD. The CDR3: CAVGTANEKLFF. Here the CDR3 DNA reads TGTGCCGTCGGGACAGCTAATGAAAAACTGTTTTTT.

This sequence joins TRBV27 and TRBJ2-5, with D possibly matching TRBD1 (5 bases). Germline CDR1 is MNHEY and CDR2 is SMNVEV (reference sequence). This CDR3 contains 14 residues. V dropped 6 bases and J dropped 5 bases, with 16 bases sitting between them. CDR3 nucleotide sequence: TGTGCCAGCAGGGTTCATGGACAAAGGGAGACCCAGTACTTC. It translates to CASRVHGQRETQYF.

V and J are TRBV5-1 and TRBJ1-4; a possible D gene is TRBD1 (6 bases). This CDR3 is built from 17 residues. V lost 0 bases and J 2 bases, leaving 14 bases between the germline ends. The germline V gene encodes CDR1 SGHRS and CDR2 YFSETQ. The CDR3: CASSLGRGARTNEKLFF. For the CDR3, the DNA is TGCGCCAGCAGCTTGGGTCGGGGGGCTCGGACTAATGAAAAACTGTTTTTT.